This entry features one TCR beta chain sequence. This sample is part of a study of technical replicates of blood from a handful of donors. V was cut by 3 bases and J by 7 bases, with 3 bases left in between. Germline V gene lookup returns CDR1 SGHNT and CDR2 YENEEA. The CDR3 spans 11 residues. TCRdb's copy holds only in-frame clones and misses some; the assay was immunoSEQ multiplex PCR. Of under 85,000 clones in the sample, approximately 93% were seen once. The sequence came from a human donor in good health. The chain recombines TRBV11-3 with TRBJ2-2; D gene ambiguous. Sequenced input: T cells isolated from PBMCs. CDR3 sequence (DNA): TGTGCCAGCAGCTTTATCGGGGAGCTGTTTTTT. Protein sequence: CASSFIGELFF.